The 9 T cell receptor beta chains listed next were all sequenced from one sample in a study of OX40 agonist ivuxolimab in advanced cancers. TCRdb's table, derived via immunoSEQ multiplex PCR, lists solely in-frame clones and lacks some. The repertoire holds about 63,000 clones, roughly 91% seen once, with about 0.77% in the top ten. The sample consisted of CD4+ or CD8+ T cells sorted from blood, taken in a trial of the OX40 agonist ivuxolimab. These receptors were taken from an adult with an advanced solid tumor such as melanoma, head and neck, liver or kidney cancer.

V and J are TRBV11-2 and TRBJ2-3; TRBD2 matches 11 bases. The CDR3 has 16 residues. Germline V CDR1 and CDR2: SGHAT, FQNNGV. Trimming cost V 1 base and J 1 base; bases outside gene matches: 1. For the CDR3, the DNA is TGTGCCAGCAGCTTAGTAGCGGGAGGGGGCACAGATACGCAGTATTTT. Its protein is CASSLVAGGGTDTQYF.

CDR3 coding DNA: TGTGCCAGCAGCGTACGCGCGGAGGGACTAGGAGACCACGAGCAGTACTTC. Protein: CASSVRAEGLGDHEQYF. V and J are TRBV9 and TRBJ2-7; 8 bases are a match to TRBD2. This CDR3 is built from 17 residues. Looked up from germline, CDR1 is SGDLS and CDR2 is YYNGEE. V trimming: 1 base; J trimming: 5 bases; junction bases outside the gene matches: 14.

The chain recombines TRBV11-2 with TRBJ1-1; D unresolved. The V end was cut by 1 base, the J end by 5 bases, with 8 bases between. Germline V lookup: CDR1 SGHAT, CDR2 FQNNGV. This CDR3 is built from 13 residues. CDR3 nucleotides: TGTGCCAGCAGCTTAGGCGTCCGGACTGAAGCTTTCTTT. Translating gives CASSLGVRTEAFF.

The chain joins TRBV5-8 to TRBJ1-2, with D hard to call. Germline-derived CDR1 and CDR2 are SGHTS and YDEGEE. V shed 1 base and J shed 1 base, with 5 bases lying between them. The CDR3 is 13 amino acids. CDR3 loop: CASSLLNNYGYTF. As DNA, the CDR3 is TGTGCCAGCAGCTTGTTAAATAACTATGGCTACACCTTC.

As concerns this clone: This sample also contains other DNA sequences that code for the same CDR3. The CDR3 here is CASSLAAGGTGELFF. The CDR3 DNA follows: TGCGCCAGCAGCTTGGCGGCAGGGGGGACCGGGGAGCTGTTTTTT. This chain uses TRBV5-1 with TRBJ2-2; a possible D gene is TRBD1 (7 bases). The germline V gene encodes CDR1 SGHRS and CDR2 YFSETQ. Trimming left V 0 bases short and J 5 bases short, with 11 bases between. The CDR3 has 15 residues.

The chain couples TRBV9 to TRBJ1-5, with D unclear. The ends were cut back, 2 bases at V and 1 base at J, with 4 bases in the middle. CDR3 length equals 13 residues. CDR1 and CDR2 from the germline V gene are SGDLS and YYNGEE. The CDR3 loop is CASSVHSNQPQHF. CDR3 DNA sequence: TGTGCCAGCAGCGTTCACAGCAATCAGCCCCAGCATTTT. Drawing the rest from reference TRBV9 and TRBJ1-5, the complete variable domain is DSGVTQTPKHLITATGQRVTLRCSPRSGDLSVYWYQQSLDQGLQFLIQYYNGEERAKGNILERFSAQQFPDLHSELNLSSLELGDSALYFCASSVHSNQPQHFGDGTRLSIL.

V is TRBV30 and J is TRBJ1-3, with a possible D match to TRBD1 (6 bases). Germline values: CDR1 GTSNPN, CDR2 SVGIG (reference sequence). V lost 1 base, J lost 7 bases, and 14 bases lay in between. The CDR3 consists of 14 residues. CDR3: CAWSGTVGGNTIYF. In DNA, the CDR3 is TGTGCCTGGAGTGGAACGGTGGGGGGCAACACCATATATTTT.

The chain has TRBV6-6 and TRBJ2-7, with 11 bases identical to TRBD2. The CDR3 is 15 residues long. V gave up 4 bases and J gave up 4 bases; unmatched junction bases: 6. Germline CDR1 and CDR2: MNHNY and SVGAGI (reference sequence). The CDR3 DNA follows: TGTGCCAGCAGTTCCGGGACTAGCGGACCATACGAGCAGTACTTC. Its protein product is CASSSGTSGPYEQYF.

J is TRBJ2-3 and V is TRBV7-2; a weak D match, TRBD2 (5 bases). V was clipped by 3 bases and J by 1 base, with 11 bases between them. The CDR3 length is 15 residues. The germline gives CDR1 SGHTA, CDR2 FQGNSA. The CDR3: CASSLASGGTDTQYF. The CDR3 DNA sequence: TGTGCCAGCAGCTTGGCCAGCGGAGGCACAGATACGCAGTATTTT.